A single sample gave rise to the 14 T cell receptor beta chains below, sequenced in a study of T cell responses to AZD1222 COVID-19 vaccine (dated by TCRdb to about 2021). The library was obtained by the immunoSEQ multiplex PCR assay. TCRdb mirrors the immuneACCESS table, restricted to in-frame sequences. Some clones are absent from its copies; in checked studies, under half trace to an unresolved V gene, and the reason for the others is unknown. This sample comprises some 150,000 clones, under 95% of them detected only once. Jointly, the top ten make up around 5.5% of the sample. According to the study, the label for this sample's time point signals: baseline before first vaccination. The material sequenced was peripheral blood, taken on day 0 of AZD1222 vaccination. The receptors shown here come from an adult in good health.

The CDR3 coding sequence is TGTGCCAGCAGTGAAGCCTCTGAGTACAATGAGCAGTTCTTC. This translates into CASSEASEYNEQFF. The chain couples TRBV6-1 to TRBJ2-1; D gene ambiguous. Germline V gene lookup returns CDR1 MNHNS and CDR2 SASEGT. V lost 0 bases to trimming and J lost 4 bases, with 7 bases between them. This CDR3 is 14 amino acids long.

This clone appeared a few times. The rearrangement links TRBV4-1 to TRBJ1-5; D remains unclear. CDR1 and CDR2 from the germline V gene are MGHRA and YSYEKL. This CDR3 is 15 amino acids long. V lost 1 base and J lost 2, with 9 bases in between. The CDR3 here is CASSQASGGNQPQHF. The CDR3 DNA sequence: TGCGCCAGCAGCCAAGCGAGTGGAGGCAATCAGCCCCAGCATTTT.

The rearrangement links TRBV14 to TRBJ2-1; D could derive from TRBD1 or TRBD2 (5 bases each). Between the trimmed V and J ends, which lost 0 bases and 5 bases, there was a span of 14 bases. The CDR3 is 16 residues long. CDR1 and CDR2 (germline): SGHDN, FVKESK. CDR3 protein: CASSQDEGFWNNEQFF. The CDR3 DNA sequence: TGTGCCAGCAGCCAAGATGAGGGGTTTTGGAACAATGAGCAGTTCTTC.

The chain links TRBV27 to TRBJ2-7, with 13 bases aligning to TRBD2. In germline, CDR1 is MNHEY, CDR2 SMNVEV (reference sequence). The CDR3 is 14 residues long. V lost 5 bases, J lost 3 bases, and 1 base stayed unmatched. This chain's CDR3 is CASSRTSGGYEQYF. For the CDR3, the DNA is TGTGCCAGCAGTCGGACTAGCGGGGGCTACGAGCAGTACTTC.

The genes are TRBV7-8 and TRBJ2-7; weak D call: TRBD1 (6 bases). V was pared by 5 bases and J by 0 bases, with 14 bases between. The CDR3 spans 15 residues. The V gene's germline CDR1 is SGHVS and CDR2 FQNEAQ. The CDR3 spells CASSKNWDTSYEQYF. The CDR3 DNA follows: TGTGCCAGCAGCAAAAATTGGGACACCTCCTACGAGCAGTACTTC.

This chain uses TRBV19 with TRBJ1-4, with D maybe TRBD1 (5 bases). Germline V gene lookup returns CDR1 LNHDA and CDR2 SQIVND (reference sequence). V was cut by 1 base and J by 0 bases, with 12 bases left in between. This CDR3 has 17 residues. DNA of the CDR3: TGTGCCAGTAGTATAGCAACAGGAAGGGCAACTAATGAAAAACTGTTTTTT. The encoded protein is CASSIATGRATNEKLFF.

This chain joins TRBV28 and TRBJ1-1; D is unresolved. The germline V and J ends were trimmed by 6 bases and 7 bases, with 12 bases remaining between them. This CDR3 has 12 residues. The germline V gene encodes CDR1 MDHEN and CDR2 SYDVKM. The chain's CDR3 is CASRPPGLEAFF. The DNA of the CDR3 is TGTGCCAGCAGACCGCCGGGCCTTGAAGCTTTCTTT.

The chain uses TRBV7-9 and TRBJ1-1, with D possibly being TRBD1 (5 bases). CDR1 is SEHNR and CDR2 is FQNEAQ in the germline V gene (reference sequence). The CDR3 is 14 residues long. V lost 4 bases to trimming and J lost 0 bases, with 9 bases between them. Here the CDR3 reads CASSYADMNTEAFF. CDR3 DNA: TGTGCCAGCAGCTATGCGGACATGAACACTGAAGCTTTCTTT.

The rearrangement joins TRBV19 to TRBJ1-5; D uncertain. The CDR3 is 13 amino acids. The V end lost 4 bases, the J end lost 4 bases, and 8 bases lay between the germline ends. The germline gives CDR1 LNHDA, CDR2 SQIVND (reference sequence). This CDR3 reads CASSRAVNQPQHF. In DNA, the CDR3 is TGTGCCAGTAGTAGGGCAGTTAATCAGCCCCAGCATTTT.

V is TRBV19 and J is TRBJ1-2; D remains unclear. This CDR3 region has 11 residues. Germline CDR1 LNHDA, CDR2 SQIVND (reference sequence). V gave up 4 bases and J gave up 7 bases, with 7 bases separating them. As DNA, the CDR3 is TGTGCCAGTAGTACGGGCGGTGGCTACACCTTC. The encoded protein is CASSTGGGYTF.

The J gene is TRBJ2-3, the V gene TRBV6-6; 7 positions agree with TRBD1. The CDR3 is 16 amino acids. The germline gives CDR1 MNHNY, CDR2 SVGAGI (reference sequence). V was pared by 5 bases and J by 7 bases, with 15 bases of the junction left unmatched. The CDR3 coding sequence is TGTGCCAGCAGTGGGTCACGACAGGGAACTGAATATACGCAGTATTTT. Translated, it gives CASSGSRQGTEYTQYF.

This chain uses TRBV3-1 (or the pseudogene TRBV3-2) with TRBJ1-2; no clear D gene. V was cut by 8 bases and J by 3 bases, with 13 bases left in between. Germline V gene data show CDR1 as LGHDT and CDR2 as YNNKEL (reference sequence). This CDR3 has 13 amino acids. The CDR3 nucleotides read TGTGCCAGCGCCCTCAGAACGGACTATGGCTACACCTTC. Its translation is CASALRTDYGYTF.

V gene TRBV7-8 combines with J gene TRBJ1-2; 8 bases are shared with TRBD1. V shed 1 base and J 2 bases; nucleotides not matched to a gene: 3. The CDR3 has 15 residues. In germline, CDR1 is SGHVS, CDR2 FQNEAQ. The CDR3 nucleotides read TGTGCCAGCAGCTTAGGGACAGGGCCGAACTATGGCTACACCTTC. It codes for CASSLGTGPNYGYTF.

The CDR3, as DNA: TGTGCCAGCAGCTTAGGGGGCCCTACCTACGAGCAGTACTTC. It is translated as CASSLGGPTYEQYF. The V and J genes are TRBV7-9 and TRBJ2-7; maybe TRBD1 (5 bases). The CDR3 is 14 amino acids. Germline V lookup: CDR1 SEHNR, CDR2 FQNEAQ (reference sequence). The germline V and J ends were trimmed by 1 base and 2 bases, with 9 bases remaining between them.